This T cell receptor (beta chain) was sequenced during a study of technical replicates of blood from a few donors. V dropped 0 bases and J dropped 3 bases, with 9 bases sitting between them. CDR1 MNHEY and CDR2 SVGAGI come from the germline V gene. This CDR3 region has 14 residues. Here immunoSEQ multiplex PCR was the method, and the copy in TCRdb shows in-frame clones only, minus some. Altogether about 74,000 clones are present, nearly 97% being singletons, with the ten largest covering 0.36%. The chain joins TRBV6-5 to TRBJ2-7; weak D call: TRBD2 (5 bases). The receptor comes from a human donor in good health. Sequencing was performed on T cells isolated from PBMCs. CDR3 amino acids: CASSYSGGGYEQYF. CDR3 bases: TGTGCCAGCAGTTACTCCGGAGGCGGCTACGAGCAGTACTTC.